This record concerns one T cell receptor beta chain sequence. V shed 6 bases, J shed 0 bases, and the junction held 4 bases outside the gene matches. Per the germline V gene, CDR1 is KGHSH and CDR2 is LQKENI. The CDR3 totals 16 residues. The data stem from a study of shared T cell receptors in the human thymus. Profiled with immunoSEQ multiplex PCR; TCRdb holds only in-frame clones, not every one. The sample records hundreds of thousands of clones, approximately 88% being singletons. This same sample was also taken into another study, of human thymus T cells. That report notes: Thymus tissue was removed during corrective cardiac surgery. Repertoires from thymus and blood appeared to show biased V and J gene usage.

Material: thymocytes. This chain uses TRBV18 with TRBJ2-7; TRBD2 matches at 14 bases. The origin of this receptor is a boy under two years old with a congenital heart defect. As DNA, the CDR3 is TGTGCCAGCTCGCTTGGGACTAGCGGGGGCTCCTACGAGCAGTACTTC. Translating it yields CASSLGTSGGSYEQYF.